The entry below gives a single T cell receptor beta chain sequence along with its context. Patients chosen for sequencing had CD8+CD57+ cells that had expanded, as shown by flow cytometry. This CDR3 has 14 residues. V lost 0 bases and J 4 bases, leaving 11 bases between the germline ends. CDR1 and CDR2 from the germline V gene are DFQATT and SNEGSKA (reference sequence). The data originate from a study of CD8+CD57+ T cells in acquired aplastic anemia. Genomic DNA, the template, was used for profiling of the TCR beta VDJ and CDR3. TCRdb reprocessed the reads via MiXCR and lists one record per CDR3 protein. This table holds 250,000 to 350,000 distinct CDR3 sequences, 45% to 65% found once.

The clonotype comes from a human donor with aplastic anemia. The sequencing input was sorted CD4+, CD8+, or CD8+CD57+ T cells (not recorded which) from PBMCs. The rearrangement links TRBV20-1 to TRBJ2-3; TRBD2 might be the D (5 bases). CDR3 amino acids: CSARDYAGPDTQYF. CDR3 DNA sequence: TGCAGTGCTAGAGATTACGCGGGTCCAGATACGCAGTATTTT.